The source of this T cell receptor (beta chain) is a study of breast tumors, draining lymph nodes, adjacent tissues. This CDR3 is built from 15 residues. Germline CDR1 is SGHRS and CDR2 is YFSETQ. With 6 bases clipped from V and 6 bases from J, the junction kept 9 bases outside the gene matches. Each CDR3 protein is one row after TCRdb ran MiXCR on the multiplex PCR reads. In the table there are around 250,000 distinct CDR3 sequences, 30% to 35% of which are singletons. Breast cancer patients provided tissue from their axillary draining lymph nodes. General study findings and limits: Tumor repertoires ranked between lymph nodes and nontumor tissue in diversity, with V and J gene preferences. Compared with basal-like, luminal-like tumors shared significantly more repertoire with nontumor tissue.

A remark on this clonotype: Its antigen is currently unknown.

The chain is built from TRBV5-1 and TRBJ2-3; 11 nucleotides align to TRBD2. The TCR originated in a female donor with breast cancer. Some clones in this sample may be carry-over from other donors' samples. Sequenced input: axillary lymph node tissue. The DNA for the CDR3 is TGCGCCAGCACCATAGCGGGAGGGTTCTCTGATACGCAGTATTTT. Translating it yields CASTIAGGFSDTQYF.